This T cell receptor beta chain stems from a study of T cell changes during pregnancy in multiple sclerosis. Only in-frame clones appear in the TCRdb table, and some are missing; sequencing was by immunoSEQ multiplex PCR. The table shows 53,000 or so clones, with 94% occurring only once. This sample comprised CD4+ T cells from peripheral blood mononuclear cells, obtained in the second trimester of pregnancy. The clonotype originates from a female donor with multiple sclerosis, enrolled in a pregnancy study.

CDR3: CASSVPTGGAQPQHF. The CDR3 DNA is TGTGCCAGCAGCGTACCGACAGGGGGGGCCCAGCCCCAGCATTTT. J is TRBJ1-5 and V is TRBV7-2; 9 bases are shared with TRBD1. This CDR3 has 15 residues. Unmatched junction bases numbered 9, after V lost 5 bases and J lost 7 bases. Germline CDR1 SGHTA, CDR2 FQGNSA.